The clone carrying this TCR beta chain was seen a handful of times. Additional DNA sequences in this sample encode the identical CDR3. This CDR3 is built from 18 residues. CDR1 LNHDA and CDR2 SQIVND come from the germline V gene (reference sequence). Trimming stripped 3 bases from V and 0 bases from J, with 18 bases between. The sample comes from a study of blood T cell repertoires in COVID-19. Background on the study: Donors in the United States, Italy and Spain gave samples during acute or convalescent COVID-19. The cDNA or gDNA used as material had been derived from T cells, B-cell-depleted T cells, or PBMCs.

Source study methods: Amplification of reference gene primers was used by the study to estimate nucleated cell counts. Sequenced by immunoSEQ multiplex PCR; TCRdb stores in-frame clones only, minus some. That table is the source of V, J and clone size, and D and trimming were worked out from the DNA. The repertoire holds 130,000 or so clones, with 82% as singletons. The source of this sequence is a woman in her 70s with acute or convalescent COVID-19. Sequencing input: peripheral blood. The chain is built from TRBV19 and TRBJ2-1; the D gene is possibly TRBD1 (7 bases). In DNA, the CDR3 is TGTGCCAGTAGTATCGGGTGGAGGGGGCGAAGCTCCTACAATGAGCAGTTCTTC. Amino acid sequence: CASSIGWRGRSSYNEQFF. Combining the CDR3 with reference TRBV19 and TRBJ2-1 gives the whole variable domain DGGITQSPKYLFRKEGQNVTLSCEQNLNHDAMYWYRQDPGQGLRLIYYSQIVNDFQKGDIAEGYSVSREKKESFPLTVTSAQKNPTAFYLCASSIGWRGRSSYNEQFFGPGTRLTVL.